The clone carrying this T cell receptor beta chain was seen repeatedly, ten times or more. This record belongs to a study of human T cells and chemical hapten exposure. As for the study in general: Predominantly women, the patients had alopecia areata, totalis or universalis. How much TCR each sample yielded varied, mostly because pooled library volumes differed slightly.

Library preparation tagged each individual cDNA molecule with a unique molecular identifier. TCRdb reprocessed the RACE reads with MiXCR, giving one entry per CDR3 protein. The data show about 260,000 distinct CDR3 sequences, about 9% seen once. With 4 bases clipped from V and 2 bases from J, the junction kept 4 bases outside the gene matches. Germline CDR1 reads DFQATT; CDR2 reads SNEGSKA (reference sequence). The CDR3 has 15 amino acids. Time point meaning: pre-sensitization, week 0. The treatment: therapeutic diphenylcyclopropenone sensitization with weekly scalp DPC. The sequence derives from a woman aged 40 to 50 with alopecia areata. Some clones in this sample may be carry-over from other donors' samples. Sequences were derived from whole blood, sampled in connection with sensitization to the hapten diphenylcyclopropenone (DPC). The chain links TRBV20-1 to TRBJ2-1; 11 nucleotides agree with TRBD2. CDR3 loop: CSAMLGLAAYNEQFF. CDR3 coding DNA: TGCAGTGCTATGCTGGGACTAGCGGCCTACAATGAGCAGTTCTTC.